What follows are 30 T cell receptor beta chains derived from one specimen sequenced in a study of blood T cells in healthy people across ages. Sample-barcoded 5' priming and a J-beta primer mix drove a second PCR of roughly 6 to 12 cycles. From the 5' RACE reads, TCRdb called clonotypes with MiXCR, one entry per CDR3 protein. The sample lists around 820,000 distinct CDR3 sequences; around 25% were seen once. This sample was also put to use in a study of T cells of mothers and their children.

Sequencing input: blood. The receptors here all came from a boy between 10 and 17 years old in good health.

The rearrangement uses TRBV29-1 and TRBJ1-2; no clear D. Per the germline V gene, CDR1 is SQVTM and CDR2 is ANQGSEA. Trimming cost V 4 bases and J 6 bases, with 15 bases left between them. The CDR3 spans 13 residues. The CDR3 is CSVGQALLDGYTF. For the CDR3, the DNA is TGCAGCGTTGGGCAGGCTCTTTTAGATGGCTACACCTTC.

A few counts support this clonotype. The chain employs TRBV28 and TRBJ2-7; possibly TRBD2 for D (6 bases). This CDR3 has 15 amino acids. The V and J ends lost 5 bases and 3 bases respectively, with 17 bases between them. From germline, CDR1 is MDHEN and CDR2 SYDVKM. In nucleotides, the CDR3 is TGTGCCAGCAGTCCGGGGGACGGACCTTTCTACGAGCAGTACTTC. It translates to CASSPGDGPFYEQYF.

This clonotype was counted only a few times. The V call is TRBV9, the J call TRBJ2-7; 11 nucleotides match TRBD1. Trimming cost V 7 bases and J 3 bases; bases outside gene matches: 6. Looked up from germline, CDR1 is SGDLS and CDR2 is YYNGEE. This CDR3 comprises 14 residues. For the CDR3, the DNA is TGTGCCAGCGCCCATGGGACAGGGGGCTACGAGCAGTACTTC. Translation: CASAHGTGGYEQYF.

The chain is built from TRBV11-1 and TRBJ1-4, with D perhaps TRBD1 (5 bases). With 2 bases removed from V and 6 bases from J, the gap between germline ends came to 13 bases. CDR1 and CDR2 from the germline V gene are SGHAT and FQDESV (reference sequence). The CDR3 totals 15 residues. The CDR3 region has the DNA TGTGCCAGCAGCTTATCCAGGGCGACCGATGAAAAACTGTTTTTT. This translates into CASSLSRATDEKLFF.

In this sample, this clonotype turned up a few times. This chain links TRBV6-2 or TRBV6-3 with TRBJ2-1; no reliable D call. The V gene lost 8 bases and the J gene lost 4 bases, with 18 bases spanning the gap. This CDR3 has 15 amino acids. Germline CDR1 is MNHEY and CDR2 is SVGEGT. This CDR3 reads CASESTAALYNEQFF. The DNA of the CDR3 is TGTGCCAGCGAATCCACGGCGGCCTTATACAATGAGCAGTTCTTC.

The rearrangement uses TRBV3-1 and TRBJ2-5, with D tentatively TRBD2 (6 bases). V lost 3 bases and J lost 5, with 10 bases in between. This CDR3 region has 13 residues. Per germline, CDR1 LGHDT and CDR2 YNNKEL (reference sequence). The CDR3 DNA follows: TGTGCCAGCAGCCAGAGCGGAGGGGAGACCCAGTACTTC. Residues: CASSQSGGETQYF.

This clonotype was recorded a few times. V gene TRBV28 combines with J gene TRBJ2-4; tentative D call: TRBD2 (5 bases). Per the germline V gene, CDR1 is MDHEN and CDR2 is SYDVKM. Trimming pared 6 bases from V and 1 base from J, leaving 13 bases between. CDR3 length: 15 residues. In DNA, the CDR3 is TGTGCCAGCAGCTTTTCTTCGGGGGCCAAAAACATTCAGTACTTC. Its protein is CASSFSSGAKNIQYF.

The chain has TRBV20-1 and TRBJ2-7, with TRBD1 matching over 9 bases. Per germline, CDR1 DFQATT and CDR2 SNEGSKA (reference sequence). J was trimmed by 8 bases and V by 3 bases; bases with no gene match: 8. The CDR3 is 13 residues long. CDR3 bases: TGCAGTGCTAGCGGGACAGGGATAACAAAGCAGTACTTC. This gives the protein CSASGTGITKQYF.

The chain carries TRBV7-2 and TRBJ2-5; tentative D call: TRBD2 (6 bases). Germline values: CDR1 SGHTA, CDR2 FQGNSA. V dropped 6 bases and J dropped 2 bases, with 16 bases sitting between them. The CDR3 length is 15 residues. The CDR3 DNA is TGTGCCAGCAGACTTGACGGACTACGACAAGAGACCCAGTACTTC. This sequence encodes CASRLDGLRQETQYF.

This chain connects TRBV7-9 to TRBJ2-7; 9 bases agree with TRBD1. The junction had 10 bases not matched to a gene; V was cut back by 4 bases and J by 0 bases. Germline CDR1 SEHNR, CDR2 FQNEAQ (reference sequence). The CDR3 length is 17 residues. This CDR3 reads CASSSGTGPHPSYEQYF. In DNA form, the CDR3 reads TGTGCCAGCAGCTCAGGGACAGGGCCCCACCCCTCCTACGAGCAGTACTTC.

This clonotype came up a few times. The chain carries TRBV7-9 and TRBJ2-7; the D call may be TRBD1 or TRBD2 (5 bases each). Trimming removed 5 bases at V and 7 bases at J, with 15 bases between. Germline CDR1 reads SEHNR; CDR2 reads FQNEAQ (reference sequence). The CDR3 runs to 13 residues. The CDR3 loop is CASSRDRNLEQYF. The CDR3 DNA sequence: TGTGCCAGCAGCCGGGACCGGAATCTTGAGCAGTACTTC. Full variable domain (outside the CDR3, taken from reference TRBV7-9 and TRBJ2-7): DTGVSQNPRHKITKRGQNVTFRCDPISEHNRLYWYRQTLGQGPEFLTYFQNEAQLEKSRLLSDRFSAERPKGSFSTLEIQRTEQGDSAMYLCASSRDRNLEQYFGPGTRLTVT.

The genes are TRBV7-9 and TRBJ2-5, with 8 bases matching TRBD2. The CDR3 is 16 residues long. J gave up 5 bases and V 5 bases, and 13 bases lay outside the gene matches. Germline CDR1 is SEHNR and CDR2 is FQNEAQ (reference sequence). CDR3 DNA sequence: TGTGCCAGCAGCGAAGATCGACTAGCGCTGTCGGAGACCCAGTACTTC. It translates to CASSEDRLALSETQYF.

The chain combines TRBV20-1 with TRBJ1-2, with 7 bases fitting TRBD1. Germline V CDR1 and CDR2: DFQATT, SNEGSKA (reference sequence). Trimming took 5 bases from V and 2 from J; bases not matched to a gene: 8. The length of the CDR3 is 14 residues. In nucleotides, the CDR3 is TGCAGTGCTGGTCCCGGGACAGAGAACTATGGCTACACCTTC. It yields the protein CSAGPGTENYGYTF.

The V call is TRBV10-3, the J call TRBJ1-3; D gene unclear. Per germline, CDR1 ENHRY and CDR2 SYGVKD. V dropped 0 bases and J dropped 3 bases, with 0 bases sitting between them. CDR3 length equals 12 residues. This chain's CDR3 is CAISESGNTIYF. The DNA for the CDR3 is TGTGCCATCAGTGAGTCTGGAAACACCATATATTTT.

In its sample, this clonotype was seen many times. The CDR3 DNA reads TGTGCCAGCAGTTTACAAAATGAAAAACTGTTTTTT. Translating gives CASSLQNEKLFF. This rearrangement joins TRBV28 to TRBJ1-4; D unresolved. CDR3 size: 12 residues. Trimming took 2 bases from V and 5 from J, leaving 3 bases between them. CDR1 is MDHEN, CDR2 SYDVKM, per germline.

This clonotype occurred a few times. This CDR3 reads CSARDPGGGENTGELFF. As DNA, the CDR3 is TGCAGTGCTAGAGATCCCGGCGGGGGGGAGAACACCGGGGAGCTGTTTTTT. This sequence joins TRBV20-1 and TRBJ2-2; 9 bases are a match to TRBD2. The trim removed 0 bases at V and 1 base at J, leaving 6 bases unmatched. The CDR3 loop spans 17 amino acids. The germline V gene encodes CDR1 DFQATT and CDR2 SNEGSKA (reference sequence).

The chain links TRBV7-3 to TRBJ1-1; TRBD1 matches at 9 bases. The CDR3 runs 17 residues. Germline V gene data show CDR1 as SGHTA and CDR2 as FQGTGA. The V segment lost 0 bases and the J segment 3 bases; nucleotides outside the gene matches: 8. The CDR3 is CASSLTSTGGLHTEAFF. The CDR3 DNA sequence: TGTGCCAGCAGCTTAACGAGTACAGGGGGCTTGCACACTGAAGCTTTCTTT.

With regard to this clonotype: No conserved phenylalanine or tryptophan is present at the end of the CDR3, so a read error is the likely explanation. The rearrangement joins TRBV2 to TRBJ1-5; D is possibly TRBD1 (5 bases). Germline CDR1 is SNHLY and CDR2 is FYNNEI. CDR3 size: 15 residues. V shed 8 bases and J shed 0 bases, with 14 bases lying between them. The CDR3 sequence is CASSREGISNQPQHY. The CDR3 region has the DNA TGTGCCAGCTCCCGGGAGGGGATTAGCAATCAGCCCCAGCATTAT.

This clonotype was seen ten or more times. The V and J genes are TRBV29-1 and TRBJ2-7, with TRBD1 as a possible D gene (5 bases). The CDR3 has 12 amino acids. Trimming took off 5 bases at V and 3 bases at J, with 11 bases between the two ends. From germline, CDR1 is SQVTM and CDR2 ANQGSEA. The CDR3 is CSVRQGGYEQYF. DNA of the CDR3: TGCAGCGTTCGGCAGGGCGGCTACGAGCAGTACTTC.

This clonotype was seen more than once but under ten times. The V gene is TRBV12-3 or TRBV12-4, the J gene TRBJ2-5; D remains unclear. The CDR3 is 13 residues long. Trimming cost V 6 bases and J 1 base, with 9 bases left between them. The DNA of the CDR3 is TGTGCCAGCAGCCGGGCAGGCCAAGAGACCCAGTACTTC. It yields the protein CASSRAGQETQYF.

This clonotype was counted a few times. V and J are TRBV20-1 and TRBJ2-2, with D maybe TRBD2 (6 bases). The CDR3 totals 13 residues. Germline assignment: CDR1 DFQATT and CDR2 SNEGSKA (reference sequence). For the CDR3, the DNA is TGCAGGGCCAGCGGGCCCGACACCGGGGAGCTGTTTTTT. This gives the protein CRASGPDTGELFF.

This clonotype was counted only a few times. The chain recombines TRBV29-1 with TRBJ2-1; no firm D call. V was trimmed by 6 bases and J by 6 bases, leaving 12 bases between them. The germline gives CDR1 SQVTM, CDR2 ANQGSEA. There are 12 residues in the CDR3. CDR3 in DNA: TGCAGCGTCGCTAGAACGGGCAATGAGCAGTTCTTC. Protein sequence: CSVARTGNEQFF.

To note about this clonotype: With a much larger clone just one base away, this may be a read error. This chain connects TRBV7-2 to TRBJ1-2, with a weak D call TRBD1 (5 bases). Germline CDR1 reads SGHTA; CDR2 reads FQGNSA. This CDR3 comprises 14 residues. CDR3: CASSLGQGGYGYAF. The CDR3 region has the DNA TGTGCCAGCAGCTTAGGCCAGGGAGGCTATGGCTACGCCTTC.

V usage is TRBV29-1 and J usage is TRBJ1-2, with a weak D call TRBD1 (6 bases). The CDR3 consists of 12 residues. Germline V gene data show CDR1 as SQVTM and CDR2 as ANQGSEA. V lost 6 bases and J 2 bases, leaving 10 bases between the germline ends. The CDR3 is CSVIRGNYGYTF. Written as DNA, the CDR3 is TGCAGCGTCATCAGGGGAAACTATGGCTACACCTTC. Full variable domain (rest looked up from reference TRBV29-1 and TRBJ1-2): SAVISQKPSRDICQRGTSLTIQCQVDSQVTMMFWYRQQPGQSLTLIATANQGSEATYESGFVIDKFPISRPNLTFSTLTVSNMSPEDSSIYLCSVIRGNYGYTFGSGTRLTVV.

This clonotype was picked up a small number of times. This sequence joins TRBV28 and TRBJ2-5; 8 nucleotides align to TRBD1. The tail of the sequence fits TRBJ2-7 better, so the J call may be wrong. The germline V gene encodes CDR1 MDHEN and CDR2 SYDVKM. This CDR3 is built from 15 residues. Here the CDR3 reads CASSPSDRDYNEQYF. The CDR3 DNA sequence: TGTGCCAGCAGTCCCTCGGACAGGGATTACAACGAGCAGTACTTC.

The table lists this clonotype with many counts. The chain uses TRBV29-1 and TRBJ1-4; the match to TRBD1 covers 7 bases. V lost 5 bases to trimming and J lost 5 bases; unmatched junction nucleotides: 11. CDR3 size: 15 residues. Germline V lookup: CDR1 SQVTM, CDR2 ANQGSEA. In nucleotides, the CDR3 is TGCAGCGTTCTAAGAGAAACAGGGGAGAATGAAAAACTGTTTTTT. It specifies CSVLRETGENEKLFF.

The V call is TRBV29-1, the J call TRBJ2-3; 8 bases line up with TRBD2. The J segment lost 3 bases and the V segment lost 6 bases, leaving 11 bases of the junction unmatched. The germline V gene encodes CDR1 SQVTM and CDR2 ANQGSEA. CDR3 length equals 15 residues. The CDR3 reads CSVFPPGLETDTQYF. The DNA of the CDR3 is TGCAGCGTCTTCCCCCCGGGACTAGAAACAGATACGCAGTATTTT.

This clonotype was seen a handful of times. J is TRBJ2-2 and V is TRBV24-1, with D perhaps TRBD2 (5 bases). Per germline, CDR1 KGHDR and CDR2 SFDVKD. Deletions cut 4 bases from V and 6 bases from J, with 8 bases between. The CDR3 length is 13 residues. In DNA form, the CDR3 reads TGTGCCACCAGTGACGAGGGATCCGGGGAGCTGTTTTTT. Its protein product is CATSDEGSGELFF.

This chain connects TRBV4-3 to TRBJ2-7, with 7 bases matching TRBD1. The CDR3 spans 15 residues. Germline assignment: CDR1 LGHNA and CDR2 YSLEER. After removal of 4 bases from V and 5 bases from J, the junction contained 11 bases not matched to a gene. The CDR3 spells CASSLAGTDRNEQYF. The CDR3 DNA sequence: TGCGCCAGCAGCCTTGCCGGGACAGACCGGAACGAGCAGTACTTC.

This rearrangement joins TRBV20-1 to TRBJ2-5, with D possibly being TRBD2 (5 bases). CDR1 is DFQATT, CDR2 SNEGSKA, per germline (reference sequence). The CDR3 is 14 residues long. V was shortened by 7 bases and J by 3 bases, with 18 bases between the two germline ends. The CDR3 DNA is TGCAGTGGGGTGAGGGCTACCAGCGAAGAGACCCAGTACTTC. It yields the protein CSGVRATSEETQYF.